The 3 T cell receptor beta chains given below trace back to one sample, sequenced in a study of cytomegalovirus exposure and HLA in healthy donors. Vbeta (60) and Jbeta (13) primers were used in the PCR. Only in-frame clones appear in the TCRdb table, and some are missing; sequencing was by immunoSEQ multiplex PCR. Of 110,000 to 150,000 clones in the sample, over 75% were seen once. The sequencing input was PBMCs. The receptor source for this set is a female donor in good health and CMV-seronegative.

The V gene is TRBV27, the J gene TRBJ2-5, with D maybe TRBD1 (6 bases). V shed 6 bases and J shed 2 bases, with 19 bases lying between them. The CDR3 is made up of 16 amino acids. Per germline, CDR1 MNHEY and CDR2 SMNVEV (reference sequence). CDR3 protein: CASRPAPQGKQETQYF. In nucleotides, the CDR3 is TGTGCCAGCAGACCCGCGCCCCAGGGGAAGCAAGAGACCCAGTACTTC.

CDR3 nucleotides: TGTGCCAGCAGTGAATCACTAAGGGGGACCTATAGCAATCAGCCCCAGCATTTT. Protein sequence: CASSESLRGTYSNQPQHF. J is TRBJ1-5 and V is TRBV2; possible D gene TRBD1, 6 bases. The germline V gene encodes CDR1 SNHLY and CDR2 FYNNEI. V lost 2 bases and J lost 0, with 17 bases in between. The CDR3 sequence is 18 residues long.

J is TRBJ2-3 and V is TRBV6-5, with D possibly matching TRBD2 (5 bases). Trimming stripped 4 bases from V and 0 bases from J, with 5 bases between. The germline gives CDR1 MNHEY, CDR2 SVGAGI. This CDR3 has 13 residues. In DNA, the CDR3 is TGTGCCAGCAGTTCGGGAAGCACAGATACGCAGTATTTT. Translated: CASSSGSTDTQYF.